This T cell receptor (beta chain) stems from a study of PD-1 blockade in classical Hodgkin lymphoma. TCRdb keeps only in-frame clones here, not all; method: immunoSEQ multiplex PCR. This sample has about 20,000 clones; 65% to 80% occur once, and the top ten carry around a quarter. The CDR3 has 14 amino acids. The germline V and J ends were trimmed by 2 bases and 7 bases, with 15 bases remaining between them. Germline V CDR1 and CDR2: MNHNS, SASEGT. Remarks on this clone: Its antigen is as yet unknown.

Patients all relapsed after autologous stem cell transplantation, and there was variation in brentuximab vedotin exposure. Study findings and constraints: Significant TCR diversity gains by C4D1 occurred in CD4+ but not CD8+ cells. Healthy donors reportedly exceeded newly diagnosed patients in baseline TCR diversity.

This material consisted of peripheral blood mononuclear cells (PBMCs), taken before the second cycle of nivolumab. The rearrangement uses TRBV6-1 and TRBJ2-7; no reliable D call. The source is a human donor with classical Hodgkin lymphoma. For the CDR3, the DNA is TGTGCCAGCAGTGAACGTGGCCGACGTCGGGAGCAGTACTTC. Protein product: CASSERGRRREQYF.